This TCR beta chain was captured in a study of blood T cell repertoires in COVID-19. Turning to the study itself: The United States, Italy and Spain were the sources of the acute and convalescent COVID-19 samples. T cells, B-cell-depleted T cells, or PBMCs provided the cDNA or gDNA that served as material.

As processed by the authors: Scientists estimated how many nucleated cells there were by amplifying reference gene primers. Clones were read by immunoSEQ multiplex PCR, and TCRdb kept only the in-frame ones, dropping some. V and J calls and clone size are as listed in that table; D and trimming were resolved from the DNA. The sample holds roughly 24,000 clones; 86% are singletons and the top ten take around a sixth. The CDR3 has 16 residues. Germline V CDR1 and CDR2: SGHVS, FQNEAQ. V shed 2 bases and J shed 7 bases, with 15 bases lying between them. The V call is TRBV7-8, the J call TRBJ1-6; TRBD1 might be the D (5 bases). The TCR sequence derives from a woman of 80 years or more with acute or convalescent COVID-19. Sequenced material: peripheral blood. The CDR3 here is CASSLPRGLQNSPLHF. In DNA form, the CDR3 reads TGTGCCAGCAGCTTACCCCGGGGACTACAAAATTCACCCCTCCACTTT.